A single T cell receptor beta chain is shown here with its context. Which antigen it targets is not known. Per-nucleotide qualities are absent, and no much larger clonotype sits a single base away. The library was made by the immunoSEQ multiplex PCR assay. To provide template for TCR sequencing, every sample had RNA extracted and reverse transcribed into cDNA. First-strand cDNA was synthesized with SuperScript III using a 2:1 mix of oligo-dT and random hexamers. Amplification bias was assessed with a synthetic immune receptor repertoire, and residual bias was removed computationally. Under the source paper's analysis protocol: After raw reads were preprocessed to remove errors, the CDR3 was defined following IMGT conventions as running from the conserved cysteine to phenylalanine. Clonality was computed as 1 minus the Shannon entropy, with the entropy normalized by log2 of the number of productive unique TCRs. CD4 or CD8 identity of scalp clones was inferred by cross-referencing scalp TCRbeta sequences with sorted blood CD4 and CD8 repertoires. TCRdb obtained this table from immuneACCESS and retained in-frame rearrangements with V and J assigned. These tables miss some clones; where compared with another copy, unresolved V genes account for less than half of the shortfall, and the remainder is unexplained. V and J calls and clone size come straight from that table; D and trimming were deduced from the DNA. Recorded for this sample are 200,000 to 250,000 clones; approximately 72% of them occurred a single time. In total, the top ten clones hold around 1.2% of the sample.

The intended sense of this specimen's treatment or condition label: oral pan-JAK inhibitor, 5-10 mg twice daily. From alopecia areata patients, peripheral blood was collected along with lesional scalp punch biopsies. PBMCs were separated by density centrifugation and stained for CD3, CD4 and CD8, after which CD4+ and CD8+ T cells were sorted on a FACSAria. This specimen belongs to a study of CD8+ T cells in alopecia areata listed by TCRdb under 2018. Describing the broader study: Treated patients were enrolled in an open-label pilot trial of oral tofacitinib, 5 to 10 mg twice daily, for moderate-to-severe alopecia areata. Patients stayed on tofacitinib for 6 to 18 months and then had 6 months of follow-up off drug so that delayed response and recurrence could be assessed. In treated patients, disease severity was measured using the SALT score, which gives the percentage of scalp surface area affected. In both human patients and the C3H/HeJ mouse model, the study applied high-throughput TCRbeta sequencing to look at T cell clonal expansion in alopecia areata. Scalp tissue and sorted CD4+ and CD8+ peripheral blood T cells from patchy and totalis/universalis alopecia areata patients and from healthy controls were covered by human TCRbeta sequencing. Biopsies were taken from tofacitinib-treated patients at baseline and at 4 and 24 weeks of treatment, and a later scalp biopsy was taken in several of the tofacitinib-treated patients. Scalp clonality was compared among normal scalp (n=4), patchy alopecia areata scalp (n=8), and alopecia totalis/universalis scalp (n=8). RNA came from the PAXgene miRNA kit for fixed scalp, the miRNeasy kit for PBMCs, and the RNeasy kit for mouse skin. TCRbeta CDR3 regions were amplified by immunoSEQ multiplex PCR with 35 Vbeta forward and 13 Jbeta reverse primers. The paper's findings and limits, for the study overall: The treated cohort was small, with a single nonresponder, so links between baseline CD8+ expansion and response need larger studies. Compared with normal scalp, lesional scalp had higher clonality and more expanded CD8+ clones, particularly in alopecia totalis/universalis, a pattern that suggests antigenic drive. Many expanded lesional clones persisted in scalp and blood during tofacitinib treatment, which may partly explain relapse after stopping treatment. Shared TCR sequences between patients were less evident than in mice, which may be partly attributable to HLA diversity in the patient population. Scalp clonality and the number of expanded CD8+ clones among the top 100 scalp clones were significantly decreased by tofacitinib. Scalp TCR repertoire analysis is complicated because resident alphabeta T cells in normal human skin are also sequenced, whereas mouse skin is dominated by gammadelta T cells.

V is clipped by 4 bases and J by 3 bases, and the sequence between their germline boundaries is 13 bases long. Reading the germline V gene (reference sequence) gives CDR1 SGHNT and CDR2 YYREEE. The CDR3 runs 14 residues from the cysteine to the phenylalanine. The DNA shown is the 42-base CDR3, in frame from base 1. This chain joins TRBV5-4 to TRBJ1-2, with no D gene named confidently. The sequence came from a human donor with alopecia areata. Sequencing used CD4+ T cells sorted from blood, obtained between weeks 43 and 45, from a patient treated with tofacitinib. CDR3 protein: CASSNEREYYGYTF. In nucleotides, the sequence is TGTGCCAGCAGCAACGAAAGGGAGTACTATGGCTACACCTTC.